This TCR beta chain was captured in a study of graft-versus-host responses after intestinal transplantation. In the study overall: Recipients were all induced with anti-thymocyte globulin, then given tacrolimus and steroids for around three years.

This CDR3 is 14 amino acids long. CDR1 MNHEY and CDR2 SVGAGI come from the germline V gene. The ends were cut back, 5 bases at V and 2 bases at J, with 13 bases in the middle. Assay: immunoSEQ multiplex PCR; the TCRdb copy retains only in-frame clones and omits some. In the table there are 90,000 to 150,000 clones, 90% to 95% of which are singletons. Findings of the study overall: Subjects displaying graft-donor T cell macrochimerism possessed elevated graft-versus-host to host-versus-graft clonal ratios inside allografts. GvH clones appeared in recipient marrow, some first in ileum or blood.

In the case of this clone: Its antigen is not known.

This clonotype originated in a human donor who received an intestinal transplant. The V call is TRBV6-5, the J call TRBJ2-7, with D unresolved. The input for sequencing was unstimulated CD8+ T cells sorted from spleen or lymph node cells, taken before intestinal transplant. The CDR3 sequence is CASSPDDTAYEQYF. DNA for the CDR3: TGTGCCAGCAGTCCCGATGACACAGCCTACGAGCAGTACTTC.